This is a list of T cell receptor beta chains from one sample in a study of cytomegalovirus exposure and HLA in healthy donors. Using immunoSEQ multiplex PCR, the repertoire was profiled, and TCRdb retains in-frame clones only, with some absent. The table shows 150,000 to 200,000 clones, with 65% to 90% occurring only once. Sequenced: PBMCs. These receptor sequences come from a woman aged 45-65 years in good health and CMV-seronegative. CDR3s include the opening cysteine and the closing phenylalanine or tryptophan. A D gene is named only where the DNA matches it firmly. Some rows have no size entry. The others give once, few or many, or a class for an expanded clone.

CAISDEGGRDNLRGDYTF | TGTGCCATCAGTGATGAAGGGGGCCGAGATAATCTACGGGGTGACTACACCTTC | TRBD1 | TRBJ1-2 | - | TRBV10-3
CASSPSPSGSAFSYNEQFF | TGTGCCAGCAGCCCCAGCCCTAGCGGGAGTGCTTTCTCCTACAATGAGCAGTTCTTC | TRBD2 | TRBJ2-1 | - | TRBV7-9
CASGELYTEAFF | TGTGCCAGCGGGGAGTTGTACACTGAAGCTTTCTTT | - | TRBJ1-1 | - | TRBV2
CASSRGDRDSTEAFF | TGTGCCAGCAGCCGGGGGGACAGGGACTCAACTGAAGCTTTCTTT | TRBD1 | TRBJ1-1 | once | TRBV28
CASSINLMYEQYF | TGTGCCAGTAGTATCAACCTAATGTACGAGCAGTACTTC | - | TRBJ2-7 | - | TRBV19
CASSPGGLETQYF | TGTGCCAGCAGCCCTGGAGGGTTGGAGACCCAGTACTTC | - | TRBJ2-5 | - | TRBV11-2
CASSQKVEEKETQYF | TGTGCCAGCAGCCAAAAGGTCGAGGAGAAAGAGACCCAGTACTTC | - | TRBJ2-5 | - | TRBV5-6
CASRRLAEISYEQYF | TGTGCCAGCAGGAGACTAGCGGAGATCTCCTACGAGCAGTACTTC | TRBD2 | TRBJ2-7 | - | TRBV6-1
CASRVRDSGGWPQHF | TGTGCCAGCAGAGTCCGGGACAGTGGGGGCTGGCCCCAGCATTTT | TRBD1 | TRBJ1-5 | once | TRBV2
CASSTRDSIQETQYF | TGTGCCAGTAGTACCCGGGACTCGATACAAGAGACCCAGTACTTC | - | TRBJ2-5 | - | TRBV19
CASSRGTGSDNEQFF | TGTGCCAGCTCACGCGGGACAGGGTCCGATAATGAGCAGTTCTTC | TRBD1 | TRBJ2-1 | - | TRBV18
CASSVRAGDQPQHF | TGTGCCAGCAGCGTAAGGGCAGGGGATCAGCCCCAGCATTTT | - | TRBJ1-5 | - | TRBV9
CASSFGEKLFF | TGTGCCAGCAGCTTCGGTGAAAAACTGTTTTTT | - | TRBJ1-4 | - | TRBV11-2
CASSLQGARYEQYF | TGCGCCAGCAGTTTACAGGGGGCGCGTTACGAGCAGTACTTC | TRBD1 | TRBJ2-7 | - | TRBV5-1
CASSSGTGSYEQYF | TGTGCCAGCAGCTCCGGGACAGGGTCCTACGAGCAGTACTTC | TRBD1 | TRBJ2-7 | - | TRBV5-6
CASSEVRGSDGYTF | TGTGCCAGCAGTGAAGTCAGGGGGAGTGATGGCTACACCTTC | TRBD1 | TRBJ1-2 | - | TRBV6-1
CASTVGGLEQETQYF | TGTGCCAGCACCGTAGGTGGACTAGAGCAAGAGACCCAGTACTTC | TRBD2 | TRBJ2-5 | - | TRBV28
CASSPQAARGANVLTF | TGCGCCAGCAGCCCCCAAGCGGCCCGCGGGGCCAACGTCCTGACTTTC | - | TRBJ2-6 | - | TRBV4-3
CASSPRQGSMNTEAFF | TGTGCCAGCAGCCCGAGACAGGGATCCATGAACACTGAAGCTTTCTTT | TRBD1 | TRBJ1-1 | - | TRBV7-9
CASSGGQDEKLFF | TGTGCCAGCTCAGGGGGCCAGGATGAAAAACTGTTTTTT | - | TRBJ1-4 | - | TRBV18
CASRSDRVGVYSNQPQHF | TGTGCCAGTAGATCGGACAGGGTGGGAGTATATAGCAATCAGCCCCAGCATTTT | TRBD1 | TRBJ1-5 | - | TRBV19
CASSLVQGISGNTIYF | TGTGCCAGCAGCTTAGTACAGGGCATCTCTGGAAACACCATATATTTT | - | TRBJ1-3 | few | TRBV7-6
CASSFSGGYTGELFF | TGTGCCAGCAGCTTCAGCGGGGGGTACACCGGGGAGCTGTTTTTT | TRBD2 | TRBJ2-2 | few | TRBV7-6
CASSYPQLPSGLIQETQYF | TGTGCCAGCAGTTATCCTCAACTCCCTAGCGGATTGATACAAGAGACCCAGTACTTC | TRBD2 | TRBJ2-5 | - | TRBV28
CASSPRGPTEAFF | TGTGCCAGTAGCCCCCGGGGTCCCACTGAAGCTTTCTTT | - | TRBJ1-1 | - | TRBV19
CASRSPWGVNTEAFF | TGTGCCAGCAGGTCTCCATGGGGGGTCAACACTGAAGCTTTCTTT | - | TRBJ1-1 | - | TRBV28
CASSLTGNQPQHF | TGTGCCAGCAGCTTGACAGGGAATCAGCCCCAGCATTTT | TRBD1 | TRBJ1-5 | - | TRBV7-9
CASSFRAEGYTQYF | TGTGCCAGCAGTTTTAGGGCCGAGGGATATACGCAGTATTTT | - | TRBJ2-3 | - | TRBV27
CASSLADYPTNPKNEQFF | TGTGCCAGCAGCTTAGCGGACTACCCCACGAATCCGAAGAATGAGCAGTTCTTC | - | TRBJ2-1 | - | TRBV7-9
CASSGTGTAYGYTF | TGTGCCAGCAGTGGAACCGGGACAGCCTATGGCTACACCTTC | TRBD1 | TRBJ1-2 | - | TRBV25-1
CASSLRVTGGYTF | TGTGCCAGCAGCTTAAGGGTGACAGGTGGCTACACCTTC | - | TRBJ1-2 | - | TRBV7-2
CASSPLGVTVSASSGNTIYF | TGTGCCAGCAGCCCTCTAGGGGTGACAGTATCCGCTTCCTCTGGAAACACCATATATTTT | - | TRBJ1-3 | - | TRBV27
CASSQVRDRSTDTQYF | TGCGCCAGCAGCCAAGTCCGGGACAGGAGCACAGATACGCAGTATTTT | TRBD1 | TRBJ2-3 | - | TRBV4-3
CAIKNTEAFF | TGTGCCATAAAAAACACTGAAGCTTTCTTT | - | TRBJ1-1 | - | TRBV6-1
CATSRGSGQGAYTIYF | TGTGCCACCAGCAGAGGTTCCGGACAGGGGGCATACACCATATATTTT | TRBD1 | TRBJ1-3 | - | TRBV15
CASSLERTFYETQYF | TGTGCCAGCAGCTTAGAGAGGACATTCTACGAGACCCAGTACTTC | - | TRBJ2-5 | - | TRBV7-2
CASSFLAGTYEQYF | TGTGCCAGCAGTTTTCTAGCGGGAACTTACGAGCAGTACTTC | TRBD2 | TRBJ2-7 | - | TRBV28
CASRPTGMGNEKLFF | TGTGCCAGCAGGCCGACAGGGATGGGGAATGAAAAACTGTTTTTT | TRBD1 | TRBJ1-4 | few | TRBV6-6
CASAFGGQSKLFF | TGTGCCAGTGCCTTCGGCGGGCAGTCAAAACTGTTTTTT | - | TRBJ1-4 | - | TRBV19
CASKNPGQSSYEQYF | TGTGCCAGCAAAAACCCGGGACAGAGCTCCTACGAGCAGTACTTC | TRBD1 | TRBJ2-7 | once | TRBV28
CAWRWDRTGNTIYF | TGTGCCTGGAGATGGGACAGAACTGGAAACACCATATATTTT | TRBD1 | TRBJ1-3 | - | TRBV30
CASSLSPGDIQYF | TGCGCCAGCAGCTTATCTCCGGGGGACATTCAGTACTTC | - | TRBJ2-4 | - | TRBV5-1
CASSELKGMENEQFF | TGTGCCAGCAGTGAGTTAAAGGGGATGGAGAATGAGCAGTTCTTC | - | TRBJ2-1 | - | TRBV25-1
CATSDRVGNQPQHF | TGTGCCACCAGCGACAGGGTCGGCAATCAGCCCCAGCATTTT | TRBD1 | TRBJ1-5 | - | TRBV15
CSASAGTSQFF | TGCAGTGCTTCAGCCGGGACTTCGCAGTTCTTC | - | TRBJ2-1 | - | TRBV20-1
CASRPGTNSYEQYF | TGTGCCAGCAGGCCCGGGACTAACTCCTACGAGCAGTACTTC | TRBD2 | TRBJ2-7 | - | TRBV28
CASIPQMNTEAFF | TGTGCCAGCATTCCTCAGATGAACACTGAAGCTTTCTTT | - | TRBJ1-1 | few | TRBV28
CASLPRDSFTGELFF | TGTGCCAGCTTGCCCCGGGACAGCTTCACCGGGGAGCTGTTTTTT | TRBD1 | TRBJ2-2 | - | TRBV6-1
CATQGAGTGELFF | TGTGCCACTCAGGGGGCGGGCACCGGGGAGCTGTTTTTT | TRBD1 | TRBJ2-2 | - | TRBV19
CASSYLDRGPVEQYF | TGTGCCAGCAGTTACTTGGACAGGGGGCCGGTAGAGCAGTACTTC | TRBD1 | TRBJ2-7 | once | TRBV6-5
CATSRDGRLGEQFF | TGTGCCACCAGCAGAGATGGACGACTAGGTGAGCAGTTCTTC | - | TRBJ2-1 | - | TRBV15
CASSLNPGQGPYNEQFF | TGTGCCAGCAGTCTCAATCCGGGACAGGGACCTTACAATGAGCAGTTCTTC | TRBD1 | TRBJ2-1 | - | TRBV28
CASSLSNQGTAQYF | TGTGCCAGCAGTTTATCGAATCAAGGGACAGCCCAGTACTTC | TRBD1 | TRBJ2-5 | - | TRBV27
CASLSGSLGETQYF | TGTGCCAGCCTAAGCGGTTCCCTGGGGGAGACCCAGTACTTC | - | TRBJ2-5 | once | TRBV6-7
CASSLRYQQGQGGGLFF | TGTGCCAGCAGCTTAAGGTACCAACAGGGGCAAGGCGGTGGACTGTTTTTT | TRBD1 | TRBJ1-4 | - | TRBV11-2
CASSAGTGTGNYGYTF | TGTGCCAGCTCAGCCGGGACAGGGACGGGGAACTATGGCTACACCTTC | TRBD1 | TRBJ1-2 | - | TRBV18
CASSLSGSHNEQFF | TGTGCCAGCAGCTTGAGCGGGAGCCACAATGAGCAGTTCTTC | TRBD2 | TRBJ2-1 | - | TRBV11-2
CASSPSGRERYEQYF | TGTGCCAGCAGTCCGAGCGGGAGGGAAAGGTACGAGCAGTACTTC | TRBD2 | TRBJ2-7 | - | TRBV27
CASSPLGQGLAGVGTQYF | TGTGCCAGCAGTCCTCTGGGACAGGGACTAGCGGGAGTTGGAACCCAGTACTTC | TRBD2 | TRBJ2-5 | - | TRBV27